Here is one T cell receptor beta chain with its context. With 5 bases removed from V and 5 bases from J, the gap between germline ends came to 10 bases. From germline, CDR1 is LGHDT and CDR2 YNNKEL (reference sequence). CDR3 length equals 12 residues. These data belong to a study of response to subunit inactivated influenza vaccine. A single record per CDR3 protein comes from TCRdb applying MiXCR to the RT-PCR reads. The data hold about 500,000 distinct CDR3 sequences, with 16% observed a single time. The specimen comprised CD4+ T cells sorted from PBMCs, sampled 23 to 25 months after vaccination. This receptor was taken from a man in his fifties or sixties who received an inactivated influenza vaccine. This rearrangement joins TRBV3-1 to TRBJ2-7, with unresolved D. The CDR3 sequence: CASSTLRDEQYF. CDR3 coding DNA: TGTGCCAGCAGCACACTTAGGGACGAGCAGTACTTC.